This T cell receptor (beta chain) was obtained from a study of T cells in Graves' hyperthyroidism and ophthalmopathy. Thyroid ultrasound and orbital computed tomography, with clinical symptoms and serum thyroxine and TRAb, informed diagnoses. Researchers took RNA transcripts and amplified the TCR beta CDR3 regions from them. When the TCR CDR3 underwent first-round RT-PCR, the HTBI primer set was used. Each CDR3 protein is one row after TCRdb ran MiXCR on the multiplex PCR reads. The sample holds almost 250,000 distinct CDR3 sequences, approximately 25% seen once. V was trimmed by 1 base and J by 2 bases, leaving 18 bases between them. This CDR3 comprises 17 residues. Germline CDR1 reads KGHSH; CDR2 reads LQKENI. This clonotype was recorded many times.

The chain recombines TRBV18 with TRBJ2-7; no firm D call. The TCR was taken from a woman in her thirties or forties with Graves' ophthalmopathy. Sequenced material: blood. The CDR3 coding sequence is TGTGCCAGCTCACCACGGATGGGCCCTCCTGAGACCTACGAGCAGTACTTC. Its protein is CASSPRMGPPETYEQYF.